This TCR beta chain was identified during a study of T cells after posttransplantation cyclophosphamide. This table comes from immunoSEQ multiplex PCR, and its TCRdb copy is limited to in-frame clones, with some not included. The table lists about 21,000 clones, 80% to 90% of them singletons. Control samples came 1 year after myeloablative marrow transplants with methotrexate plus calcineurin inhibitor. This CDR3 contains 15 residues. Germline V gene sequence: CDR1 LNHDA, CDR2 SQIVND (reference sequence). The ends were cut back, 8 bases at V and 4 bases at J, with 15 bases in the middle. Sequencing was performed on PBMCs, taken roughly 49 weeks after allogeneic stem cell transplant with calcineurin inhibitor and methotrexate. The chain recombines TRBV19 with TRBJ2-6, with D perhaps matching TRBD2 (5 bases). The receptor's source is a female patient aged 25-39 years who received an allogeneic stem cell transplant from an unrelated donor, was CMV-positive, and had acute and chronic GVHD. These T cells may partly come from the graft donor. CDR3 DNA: TGTGCCAGTCGGGAACCTCGCCTAGGGGCCAACGTCCTGACTTTC. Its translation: CASREPRLGANVLTF.